A single sample gave rise to the 22 T cell receptor beta chains below, sequenced in a study of technical replicates of blood from a handful of donors. Sequencing was performed with immunoSEQ multiplex PCR; in TCRdb, only in-frame clones are kept and a portion is missing. The repertoire includes about 100,000 clones, 90% to 96% of them detected once, and about 0.21% sits in the top ten. The specimen sequenced was T cells isolated from PBMCs. These receptors were obtained from a human donor in good health.

The rearrangement uses TRBV7-2 and TRBJ2-2, with D tentatively TRBD2 (5 bases). V was cut by 0 bases and J by 1 base, with 12 bases left in between. This CDR3 region has 17 residues. Germline CDR1 reads SGHTA; CDR2 reads FQGNSA. The CDR3 DNA reads TGTGCCAGCAGCTTAGCGGGCAGACTAATGAACACCGGGGAGCTGTTTTTT. Encoded protein: CASSLAGRLMNTGELFF.

The rearrangement joins TRBV6-6 to TRBJ2-1; TRBD1 matches 10 bases. The junction had 8 bases not matched to a gene; V was cut back by 4 bases and J by 8 bases. This CDR3 is built from 15 residues. Germline V gene sequence: CDR1 MNHNY, CDR2 SVGAGI (reference sequence). The CDR3 region is CASSWRDRGGDEQFF. The CDR3 DNA reads as TGTGCCAGCAGTTGGCGGGACAGGGGCGGGGATGAGCAGTTCTTC.

The V call is TRBV5-4, the J call TRBJ2-7; 7 positions agree with TRBD2. The germline V gene encodes CDR1 SGHNT and CDR2 YYREEE (reference sequence). This CDR3 is 15 amino acids long. V was clipped by 4 bases and J by 7 bases; unmatched bases: 14. The CDR3 loop is CASSQPGLPPLEQYF. The CDR3 coding sequence is TGTGCCAGCAGCCAGCCGGGACTACCTCCTCTGGAGCAGTACTTC.

J is TRBJ1-5 and V is TRBV25-1; D possibly corresponds to TRBD1 (6 bases). The CDR3 length is 12 residues. Germline V lookup: CDR1 MGHDK, CDR2 SYGVNS. Trimming left V 10 bases short and J 6 bases short, with 13 bases between. The CDR3 region has the DNA TGTGCCACCCAAATACAGGGTCAGCCCCAGCATTTT. Its translation is CATQIQGQPQHF.

This chain uses TRBV11-3 with TRBJ2-5, with 12 bases lining up with TRBD2. CDR1 is SGHNT and CDR2 is YENEEA in the germline V gene. The CDR3 extends over 17 amino acids. V lost 2 bases to trimming and J lost 5 bases; unmatched junction nucleotides: 9. The chain's CDR3 is CASSLNLRLAGEETQYF. In DNA, the CDR3 is TGTGCCAGCAGCTTAAACCTGCGACTAGCGGGGGAGGAGACCCAGTACTTC.

A few counts support this clone. This chain uses TRBV5-5 with TRBJ2-7, with a weak D call TRBD1 (6 bases). V was trimmed by 0 bases and J by 3 bases, leaving 19 bases between them. The germline CDR1 and CDR2 sequences are SGHKS and YYEKEE (reference sequence). The CDR3 extends over 17 amino acids. The CDR3 DNA reads TGTGCCAGCAGCTTGGGTGGGGGACACCGCAGGAGCTACGAGCAGTACTTC. This gives the protein CASSLGGGHRRSYEQYF.

The genes are TRBV7-9 and TRBJ2-3; TRBD2 matches 9 bases. The CDR3 contains 16 residues. Germline CDR1 SEHNR, CDR2 FQNEAQ (reference sequence). Trimming took 2 bases from V and 0 from J; bases not matched to a gene: 3. The CDR3 reads CASSLSGGRSTDTQYF. The DNA for the CDR3 is TGTGCCAGCAGCTTAAGCGGGGGGCGCAGCACAGATACGCAGTATTTT.

This chain's CDR3 is CATSSGLAGDYDGEQYF. CDR3 nucleotides: TGTGCCACCAGCAGCGGACTAGCGGGAGACTATGACGGGGAGCAGTACTTC. V is TRBV15 and J is TRBJ2-7; 13 bases align to TRBD2. CDR1 and CDR2 (germline): LNHNV, YYDKDF (reference sequence). The CDR3 runs to 17 residues. Trimming cost V 3 bases and J 7 bases; bases outside gene matches: 12.

The chain has TRBV7-9 and TRBJ2-1, with D tentatively TRBD1 (5 bases). The CDR3 length is 14 residues. CDR1 is SEHNR, CDR2 FQNEAQ, per germline (reference sequence). Trimming removed 8 bases at V and 7 bases at J, with 18 bases between. CDR3 region: CASLNRLERNEQFF. The CDR3 DNA is TGTGCCAGCTTAAACAGGCTCGAACGTAATGAGCAGTTCTTC.

The V call is TRBV21-1, the J call TRBJ1-1; the table names TRBD1, a call not compared with the DNA. TRBV21-1 is shown as a pseudogene. The CDR3 runs 15 residues. The chain's CDR3 is CASSAPGQMNTEAFF. The CDR3, as DNA: TGTGCCAGCAGTGCCCCGGGACAAATGAACACTGAAGCTTTCTTT.

The chain recombines TRBV28 with TRBJ2-7; 7 bases fit TRBD1. The CDR3 has 15 residues. Germline V lookup: CDR1 MDHEN, CDR2 SYDVKM. V shed 6 bases and J 0 bases; nucleotides not matched to a gene: 8. The CDR3 coding sequence is TGTGCCAGCAGCTCCGGGACAGCCAGCTCCTACGAGCAGTACTTC. Translation gives CASSSGTASSYEQYF.

J is TRBJ2-2 and V is TRBV7-9; TRBD2 might be the D (5 bases). The CDR3 runs to 15 residues. Trimming removed 5 bases from V and 0 bases from J, with 10 bases in between. The germline gives CDR1 SEHNR, CDR2 FQNEAQ (reference sequence). The CDR3, as DNA: TGTGCCAGCAGCGAGGGTACGGCGAACACCGGGGAGCTGTTTTTT. It specifies CASSEGTANTGELFF.

This chain joins TRBV4-1 and TRBJ2-7; 7 bases match TRBD1. V lost 4 bases, J lost 4 bases, and 10 bases stayed unmatched. The CDR3 runs to 15 residues. Germline V lookup: CDR1 MGHRA, CDR2 YSYEKL. In nucleotides, the CDR3 is TGCGCCAGCAGCCCAGGTCCGACAGGGAATTACGAGCAGTACTTC. Translated, it gives CASSPGPTGNYEQYF.

The J gene is TRBJ2-2, the V gene TRBV5-4; a weak D match, TRBD1 (6 bases). The germline V gene encodes CDR1 SGHNT and CDR2 YYREEE (reference sequence). The CDR3 contains 19 residues. Trimming cost V 1 base and J 0 bases, with 19 bases left between them. Here the CDR3 DNA reads TGTGCCAGCAGCTTGTGGGACACTTTTCAACCCGCGAACACCGGGGAGCTGTTTTTT. This sequence encodes CASSLWDTFQPANTGELFF.

This rearrangement joins TRBV6-5 to TRBJ1-5; 7 bases fit TRBD1. V was pared by 11 bases and J by 5 bases, with 15 bases of the junction left unmatched. This CDR3 is built from 15 residues. Germline V lookup: CDR1 MNHEY, CDR2 SVGAGI. The DNA for the CDR3 is TGTGCCGGGAAAGAGGGGGCTAGCTTGCATCAGCCCCAGCATTTT. Protein sequence: CAGKEGASLHQPQHF.

The sample holds one count of this clone. This rearrangement joins TRBV4-1 to TRBJ2-1, with TRBD1 identical over 9 bases. Trimming removed 3 bases from V and 1 base from J; junction bases left unmatched: 7. The length of the CDR3 is 17 residues. Germline CDR1 MGHRA, CDR2 YSYEKL. This CDR3 is CASSQVGQGWSYNEQFF. The CDR3, as DNA: TGCGCCAGCAGCCAGGTGGGACAGGGATGGTCCTACAATGAGCAGTTCTTC.

The chain links TRBV28 to TRBJ2-7, with D hard to call. This CDR3 spans 12 amino acids. Germline values: CDR1 MDHEN, CDR2 SYDVKM. V lost 8 bases to trimming and J lost 3 bases, with 11 bases between them. This chain's CDR3 is CASGELFYEQYF. The CDR3 nucleotides read TGTGCCAGCGGAGAACTTTTCTACGAGCAGTACTTC.

V usage is TRBV5-1 and J usage is TRBJ1-1, with 10 bases matching TRBD1. Germline V lookup: CDR1 SGHRS, CDR2 YFSETQ. This CDR3 is 15 amino acids long. Germline trimming cut 4 bases from V and 1 base from J; bases unmatched to any gene: 4. Here the CDR3 DNA reads TGCGCCAGCAGCGGCCGACAGGGGGCGAACACTGAAGCTTTCTTT. The encoded protein is CASSGRQGANTEAFF. Variable domain in full (rest from reference TRBV5-1 and TRBJ1-1): KAGVTQTPRYLIKTRGQQVTLSCSPISGHRSVSWYQQTPGQGLQFLFEYFSETQRNKGNFPGRFSGRQFSNSRSEMNVSTLELGDSALYLCASSGRQGANTEAFFGQGTRLTVV.

This clone was found once. V is TRBV9 and J is TRBJ2-7, with D possibly being TRBD1 (5 bases). Trimming stripped 3 bases from V and 2 bases from J, with 18 bases between. The CDR3 is made up of 16 amino acids. The germline V gene has CDR1 SGDLS and CDR2 YYNGEE. CDR3 loop: CASSDTSTDIPYEQYF. The CDR3 nucleotides are TGTGCCAGCAGCGATACCTCCACGGACATCCCCTACGAGCAGTACTTC.

CDR3 region: CASSQGPGQGYTEAFF. The CDR3 coding sequence is TGCGCCAGCAGCCAAGGACCGGGACAGGGCTACACTGAAGCTTTCTTT. This chain joins TRBV4-1 and TRBJ1-1, with 9 bases fitting TRBD1. The CDR3 is 16 residues long. Germline V CDR1 and CDR2: MGHRA, YSYEKL. Trimming cost V 1 base and J 3 bases; bases outside gene matches: 6.

The rearrangement uses TRBV7-2 and TRBJ2-5; D uncertain. With 5 bases removed from V and 1 base from J, the gap between germline ends came to 14 bases. Germline V CDR1 and CDR2: SGHTA, FQGNSA. This CDR3 has 15 amino acids. CDR3 DNA sequence: TGTGCCAGCAGCCTCCCCCTCTACCTCCAAGAGACCCAGTACTTC. It codes for CASSLPLYLQETQYF.

V and J are TRBV7-9 and TRBJ1-3, with D maybe TRBD1 (6 bases). Trimming shortened V by 4 bases and J by 11 bases, and 21 bases separated the two germline ends. CDR3 length: 15 residues. Germline V gene lookup returns CDR1 SEHNR and CDR2 FQNEAQ (reference sequence). CDR3 nucleotides: TGTGCCAGCAGCTCTTTACAGGGAAAAGACGGGTCCATATATTTT. The encoded protein is CASSSLQGKDGSIYF.